The next 23 T cell receptor beta chains were all read from a single sample in a study of blood T cell repertoires in COVID-19. Sequencing used immunoSEQ multiplex PCR; TCRdb keeps in-frame clones, though not all of them. The repertoire holds about 220,000 clones, with more than 65% as singletons. The specimen was peripheral blood. These receptors all come from an older woman with acute or convalescent COVID-19.

The rearrangement joins TRBV5-4 to TRBJ1-1; maybe TRBD1 (6 bases). Germline V gene data show CDR1 as SGHNT and CDR2 as YYREEE (reference sequence). The CDR3 has 15 residues. V was pared by 2 bases and J by 4 bases, with 15 bases between. The DNA for the CDR3 is TGTGCCAGCAGCTTATTAGACAGGTTGGGCACTGAAGCTTTCTTT. Translated, it gives CASSLLDRLGTEAFF. The whole variable domain, remainder taken from reference TRBV5-4 and TRBJ1-1, is ETGVTQSPTHLIKTRGQQVTLRCSSQSGHNTVSWYQQALGQGPQFIFQYYREEENGRGNFPPRFSGLQFPNYSSELNVNALELDDSALYLCASSLLDRLGTEAFFGQGTRLTVV.

The chain has TRBV7-9 and TRBJ1-4, with 7 bases that match TRBD1. V shed 5 bases, J shed 5 bases, and the junction held 8 bases outside the gene matches. There are 15 residues in the CDR3. Germline CDR1 SEHNR, CDR2 FQNEAQ (reference sequence). CDR3 nucleotide sequence: TGTGCCAGCAGCACATCAGGGGGAACAAATGAAAAACTGTTTTTT. Amino acids: CASSTSGGTNEKLFF.

The chain employs TRBV6-5 and TRBJ2-3, with TRBD2 as a possible D gene (5 bases). The germline V gene encodes CDR1 MNHEY and CDR2 SVGAGI. This CDR3 spans 14 amino acids. Trimming shortened V by 2 bases and J by 2 bases, and 8 bases separated the two germline ends. The CDR3 DNA reads TGTGCCAGCAGTTACCGACTATCCACAGATACGCAGTATTTT. This translates into CASSYRLSTDTQYF.

The chain recombines TRBV5-6 with TRBJ2-7, with 8 bases that match TRBD1. CDR1 and CDR2 from the germline V gene are SGHDT and YYEEEE. The CDR3 has 13 residues. V trimming: 3 bases; J trimming: 6 bases; junction bases outside the gene matches: 5. DNA of the CDR3: TGTGCCAGCAGCTACGGACAGGGTGGCGAGCAGTACTTC. This gives the protein CASSYGQGGEQYF.

This clone was detected once. The chain carries TRBV7-2 and TRBJ2-3; D is possibly TRBD2 (6 bases). CDR1 is SGHTA and CDR2 is FQGNSA in the germline V gene. V was shortened by 6 bases and J by 0 bases, with 13 bases between the two germline ends. The length of the CDR3 is 15 residues. CDR3 DNA: TGTGCCAGCAGAATCGATAGCGGAAGCACAGATACGCAGTATTTT. This sequence encodes CASRIDSGSTDTQYF.

On this clone itself: The same CDR3 arises from other DNA sequences in this sample as well. The rearrangement uses TRBV7-2 and TRBJ1-2, with D possibly being TRBD1 (6 bases). Trimming cost V 1 base and J 3 bases, with 9 bases left between them. The CDR3 totals 14 residues. Germline CDR1 SGHTA, CDR2 FQGNSA. The CDR3 DNA reads TGTGCCAGCAGCTTAGGTGCAGGGGACTATGGCTACACCTTC. Amino acids: CASSLGAGDYGYTF.

The chain has TRBV7-6 and TRBJ1-1; TRBD1 matches at 8 bases. This CDR3 is built from 14 residues. The germline gives CDR1 SGHVS, CDR2 FNYEAQ. Losses at the gene ends were 4 bases for V and 3 bases for J; bases not matched to a gene: 4. CDR3 in amino acids: CASSSTGEYTEAFF. The DNA for the CDR3 is TGTGCCAGCAGCTCGACAGGGGAGTACACTGAAGCTTTCTTT.

This clone came up once. The chain has TRBV24-1 and TRBJ1-4; D is possibly TRBD1 (6 bases). V was trimmed by 4 bases and J by 3 bases, leaving 32 bases between them. CDR1 is KGHDR, CDR2 SFDVKD, per germline. The CDR3 extends over 22 amino acids. The DNA of the CDR3 is TGTGCCACCAGTGACCGCACCAGACCGGGACATTGGGCCCGGGGTTCTAATGAAAAACTGTTTTTT. Residues: CATSDRTRPGHWARGSNEKLFF.

This clone has more than one count but fewer than ten. The chain couples TRBV10-3 to TRBJ2-3; weak D call: TRBD2 (5 bases). The V end was cut by 6 bases, the J end by 2 bases, with 15 bases between. The CDR3 spans 15 residues. Germline CDR1 ENHRY, CDR2 SYGVKD. The CDR3 loop is CAISPRVAPTDTQYF. DNA of the CDR3: TGTGCCATCAGCCCGCGGGTAGCCCCCACAGATACGCAGTATTTT.

The rearrangement links TRBV10-1 to TRBJ2-7, with 7 bases aligning to TRBD1. V was clipped by 10 bases and J by 2 bases; unmatched bases: 5. Germline V gene data show CDR1 as WNHNN and CDR2 as SYGVQD (reference sequence). The CDR3 has 12 residues. CDR3 sequence: CANDRATYEQYF. CDR3 nucleotide sequence: TGCGCCAACGACAGGGCCACCTACGAGCAGTACTTC.

This chain uses TRBV5-4 with TRBJ2-3; D is unresolved. Trimming stripped 2 bases from V and 3 bases from J, with 16 bases between. CDR1 is SGHNT and CDR2 is YYREEE in the germline V gene (reference sequence). This CDR3 contains 16 residues. The CDR3 coding sequence is TGTGCCAGCAGCTTAGCTGCTATGCGAGAAACAGATACGCAGTATTTT. Translation: CASSLAAMRETDTQYF.

The chain combines TRBV5-1 with TRBJ2-5; 7 nucleotides agree with TRBD1. Germline-derived CDR1 and CDR2 are SGHRS and YFSETQ. Germline trimming cut 3 bases from V and 5 bases from J; bases unmatched to any gene: 10. The CDR3 extends over 15 amino acids. CDR3 protein: CASSSSRTGRETQYF. The DNA for the CDR3 is TGCGCCAGCAGCTCATCACGGACAGGTCGGGAGACCCAGTACTTC.

The V call is TRBV10-3, the J call TRBJ2-7; D may be TRBD2 (5 bases). Germline CDR1 reads ENHRY; CDR2 reads SYGVKD. The length of the CDR3 is 16 residues. V was shortened by 3 bases and J by 7 bases, with 22 bases between the two germline ends. DNA of the CDR3: TGTGCCATCAGTGATCCTTCCGGAGCGGCGTTGGGGGAGCAGTACTTC. The encoded protein is CAISDPSGAALGEQYF.

The CDR3 loop reads CASSVDRARNSPLHF. For the CDR3, the DNA is TGTGCCAGCAGTGTTGACCGAGCGAGGAATTCACCCCTCCACTTT. The rearrangement joins TRBV2 to TRBJ1-6; D ambiguous. The germline V and J ends were trimmed by 4 bases and 7 bases, with 14 bases remaining between them. The CDR3 is 15 residues long. Germline V gene sequence: CDR1 SNHLY, CDR2 FYNNEI. Supplemented by reference TRBV2 and TRBJ1-6, the full variable domain reads EPEVTQTPSHQVTQMGQEVILRCVPISNHLYFYWYRQILGQKVEFLVSFYNNEISEKSEIFDDQFSVERPDGSNFTLKIRSTKLEDSAMYFCASSVDRARNSPLHFGNGTRLTVT.

This clone was counted a few times. The rearrangement uses TRBV5-1 and TRBJ1-2; D is perhaps TRBD1 (5 bases). The V and J ends lost 0 bases and 2 bases respectively, with 11 bases between them. The CDR3 totals 15 residues. The germline V gene encodes CDR1 SGHRS and CDR2 YFSETQ. The CDR3 DNA reads TGCGCCAGCAGCTTGGCGACAGCCCTGAACTATGGCTACACCTTC. It yields the protein CASSLATALNYGYTF.

The chain has TRBV19 and TRBJ1-2; 8 nucleotides agree with TRBD1. V shed 7 bases and J 4 bases; nucleotides not matched to a gene: 8. The germline V gene has CDR1 LNHDA and CDR2 SQIVND (reference sequence). The CDR3 extends over 14 amino acids. CDR3 coding DNA: TGTGCCAGTACCTTAGGACAGGGAGGCTATGGCTACACCTTC. The encoded protein is CASTLGQGGYGYTF.

The CDR3 region is CATSRDRTGAMNTEAFF. The CDR3 DNA is TGTGCCACCAGCAGAGATCGAACAGGGGCCATGAACACTGAAGCTTTCTTT. This chain connects TRBV15 to TRBJ1-1; TRBD1 agrees at 7 bases. Germline V gene lookup returns CDR1 LNHNV and CDR2 YYDKDF (reference sequence). CDR3 length: 17 amino acids. The ends lost 0 bases at V and 0 bases at J; junction bases unmatched: 7.

Details on this clone: The germline gene is not matched at one end of the junction; a read error may be the cause. This chain uses TRBV12-3 or TRBV12-4 with TRBJ1-2, with 8 bases that match TRBD1. The CDR3 consists of 12 residues. DNA of the CDR3: TGTGCCAGCACTTTAGGGACAGGAGGCTACACCTTC. Protein sequence: CASTLGTGGYTF.

The chain links TRBV7-2 to TRBJ2-1; weak D call: TRBD1 (5 bases). The V and J ends lost 5 bases and 4 bases respectively, with 9 bases between them. Per germline, CDR1 SGHTA and CDR2 FQGNSA. The CDR3 contains 13 residues. The CDR3 loop reads CASSPGQYNEQFF. The CDR3 DNA sequence: TGTGCCAGCAGCCCCGGACAATACAATGAGCAGTTCTTC.

This clone has only a few counts. V is TRBV20-1 and J is TRBJ1-1, with a possible D match to TRBD1 (5 bases). The germline V and J ends were trimmed by 5 bases and 11 bases, with 15 bases remaining between them. The germline V gene has CDR1 DFQATT and CDR2 SNEGSKA (reference sequence). The length of the CDR3 is 11 residues. The CDR3 bases are TGCAGTGCTGGGAAAGGGGATTTGGCTTTCTTT. Amino acid sequence: CSAGKGDLAFF.

The chain links TRBV9 to TRBJ2-5, with TRBD2 matching over 10 bases. The CDR3 runs 16 residues. The ends lost 3 bases at V and 1 base at J; junction bases unmatched: 6. Germline V gene lookup returns CDR1 SGDLS and CDR2 YYNGEE. CDR3 coding DNA: TGTGCCAGCAGCGCTGTAGCGGGGGGCTTCCAAGAGACCCAGTACTTC. This sequence encodes CASSAVAGGFQETQYF.

This chain uses TRBV2 with TRBJ2-3; D is ambiguous. The CDR3 covers 13 residues. Germline V lookup: CDR1 SNHLY, CDR2 FYNNEI. V lost 8 bases, J lost 0 bases, and 9 bases lay in between. CDR3 loop: CASGPGSTDTQYF. Written as DNA, the CDR3 is TGTGCCAGCGGTCCGGGTAGCACAGATACGCAGTATTTT. Full variable domain (remainder filled in from reference TRBV2 and TRBJ2-3): EPEVTQTPSHQVTQMGQEVILRCVPISNHLYFYWYRQILGQKVEFLVSFYNNEISEKSEIFDDQFSVERPDGSNFTLKIRSTKLEDSAMYFCASGPGSTDTQYFGPGTRLTVL.

The chain has TRBV9 and TRBJ1-2, with no clear D. CDR1 and CDR2 from the germline V gene are SGDLS and YYNGEE. The CDR3 consists of 15 residues. V lost 4 bases, J lost 7 bases, and 20 bases lay in between. The chain's CDR3 is CASSFSWAPEGGYTF. CDR3 coding DNA: TGTGCCAGCAGCTTCTCTTGGGCTCCTGAGGGTGGCTACACCTTC.